This T cell receptor beta chain was recorded in a study of blood T cell repertoires in COVID-19. Some clones are missing from TCRdb's copy, which holds only in-frame ones; the method was immunoSEQ multiplex PCR. The table lists 190,000 or so clones, 70% to 80% of them singletons. In this sample, this clone turned up a few times. What was sequenced was peripheral blood. The sequence derives from a middle-aged man who had recovered from COVID-19.

CDR3 protein: CASIKQGDYEQYF. The DNA for the CDR3 is TGTGCCAGCATTAAACAGGGGGATTACGAGCAGTACTTC. V gene TRBV6-5 combines with J gene TRBJ2-7; the match to TRBD1 covers 8 bases. Germline values: CDR1 MNHEY, CDR2 SVGAGI. The CDR3 spans 13 residues. With V trimmed by 7 bases and J by 4 bases, 6 bases remained unmatched.